Shown below are 27 T cell receptor beta chains from a single sample sequenced in a study of post-analysis software for immune sequencing data. Overall study findings and caveats: Patients had higher frequencies than controls of roughly five TRBV segments, including TRBV5-6, TRBV5-1 and TRBV20-1.

Their target antigens are unknown. Unique molecular identifiers were present in the TCR beta cDNA libraries. TCRdb redid the calling of the PCR reads with MiXCR, one entry per CDR3 protein. Of fewer than 900,000 distinct CDR3 sequences listed, around 42% are singletons. Sequenced material: blood. The receptors shown here come from a girl aged 10-17 years with multiple sclerosis.

The chain's CDR3 is CASSLVWVADTQYF. The CDR3 region has the DNA TGTGCCAGCAGCTTAGTATGGGTGGCAGATACGCAGTATTTT. This chain uses TRBV7-2 with TRBJ2-3; D gene ambiguous. V shed 1 base and J shed 4 bases, with 9 bases lying between them. Germline V gene data show CDR1 as SGHTA and CDR2 as FQGNSA. The CDR3 runs 14 residues. The whole variable domain, remainder taken from reference TRBV7-2 and TRBJ2-3, is GAGVSQSPSNKVTEKGKDVELRCDPISGHTALYWYRQSLGQGLEFLIYFQGNSAPDKSGLPSDRFSAERTGGSVSTLTIQRTQQEDSAVYLCASSLVWVADTQYFGPGTRLTVL.

The rearrangement links TRBV12-3 or TRBV12-4 to TRBJ1-5, with 11 bases aligning to TRBD1. Trimming at V came to 3 bases and at J to 6 bases, leaving 7 bases not matched to a gene. The CDR3 consists of 16 residues. CDR3 sequence reads: CASSFISGQGVQPQHF. The CDR3, as DNA: TGTGCCAGCAGTTTCATCTCGGGACAGGGGGTTCAGCCCCAGCATTTT.

The chain uses TRBV7-9 and TRBJ2-5; D unresolved. V was trimmed by 7 bases and J by 1 base, leaving 7 bases between them. CDR3 length: 12 amino acids. Per the germline V gene, CDR1 is SEHNR and CDR2 is FQNEAQ (reference sequence). The CDR3 nucleotides are TGTGCCAGCATGCGGACCCAAGAGACCCAGTACTTC. Translation: CASMRTQETQYF.

The rearrangement joins TRBV4-3 to TRBJ2-7, with 11 bases lining up with TRBD2. The CDR3 is made up of 17 amino acids. Germline-derived CDR1 and CDR2 are LGHNA and YSLEER. After removal of 1 base from V and 9 bases from J, the junction contained 14 bases not matched to a gene. CDR3 bases: TGCGCCAGCAGCCAAGGGACTAGCGGGCAGAGTCCGGGTGGGCAGTACTTC. Translated: CASSQGTSGQSPGGQYF.

This clonotype has just a few counts. V and J are TRBV3-1 and TRBJ2-1; D remains ambiguous. The germline gives CDR1 LGHDT, CDR2 YNNKEL (reference sequence). The CDR3 has 16 residues. The V gene lost 3 bases and the J gene lost 9 bases, with 21 bases spanning the gap. The CDR3 coding sequence is TGTGCCAGCAGCCAGGGCCCACGAACAGCCTCCAGTGAGCAGTTCTTC. Translated, it gives CASSQGPRTASSEQFF.

This chain uses TRBV4-3 with TRBJ1-2; tentative D call: TRBD1 (5 bases). V was shortened by 1 base and J by 6 bases, with 15 bases between the two germline ends. The CDR3 contains 15 residues. Germline V gene data show CDR1 as LGHNA and CDR2 as YSLEER. CDR3 in amino acids: CASSQGSLGGNGYTF. CDR3 bases: TGCGCCAGCAGCCAAGGAAGTCTTGGGGGAAATGGCTACACCTTC.

The chain couples TRBV20-1 to TRBJ2-5; D may be TRBD2 (7 bases). This CDR3 has 13 amino acids. Germline V gene data show CDR1 as DFQATT and CDR2 as SNEGSKA (reference sequence). V was trimmed by 6 bases and J by 4 bases, leaving 15 bases between them. The CDR3 sequence is CSAGGGGGETQYF. CDR3 DNA sequence: TGCAGTGCGGGAGGGGGAGGGGGAGAGACCCAGTACTTC.

Of note for this clonotype: Compared with germline, one end of the junction differs, possibly owing to a read error. The rearrangement uses TRBV20-1 and TRBJ2-1, with D hard to call. Germline CDR1 DFQATT, CDR2 SNEGSKA (reference sequence). This CDR3 has 14 residues. The CDR3: CGAPIKSSYNEQFF. CDR3 bases: TGCGGTGCTCCAATTAAGAGCTCCTACAATGAGCAGTTCTTC.

A remark on this clonotype: One end of the junction does not line up with germline, which may come from a read error. This chain uses TRBV7-8 with TRBJ2-7; TRBD1 is a possible D gene (5 bases). Germline values: CDR1 SGHVS, CDR2 FQNEAQ. The CDR3 consists of 13 residues. The CDR3 spells CANSLDSSYEQYF. For the CDR3, the DNA is TGTGCCAACAGCTTAGACAGTTCCTACGAGCAGTACTTC.

Details on this clonotype: A junction boundary mismatches the germline segment, possibly from a read error. The chain links TRBV12-3 or TRBV12-4 to TRBJ2-3; D may match TRBD1 or TRBD2 (5 bases each). The CDR3 sequence is 14 residues long. The CDR3 coding sequence is TGTGCCAGCAGCCTCGGGACGCGACAAGATGCGCAGTATTTT. Translation gives CASSLGTRQDAQYF.

This clonotype was detected only a few times. V is TRBV29-1 and J is TRBJ2-5, with 7 bases lining up with TRBD1. J lost 2 bases, V lost 0 bases, and 0 bases had no gene match. Germline lookup yields CDR1 SQVTM and CDR2 ANQGSEA. The CDR3 length is 13 residues. The CDR3 loop reads CSVEEGQQETQYF. CDR3 DNA: TGCAGCGTTGAAGAGGGACAGCAAGAGACCCAGTACTTC.

The genes are TRBV12-3 or TRBV12-4 and TRBJ2-6; 11 bases agree with TRBD1. The J segment lost 4 bases and the V segment lost 4 bases, leaving 15 bases of the junction unmatched. CDR3 length: 20 amino acids. As DNA, the CDR3 is TGTGCCAGCAGTTACTTCCCGGGACAGGGGGGTTTCTCCGGGGCCAACGTCCTGACTTTC. It is translated as CASSYFPGQGGFSGANVLTF.

This chain links TRBV2 with TRBJ1-2, with D maybe TRBD1 (6 bases). CDR3 length equals 14 residues. V was trimmed by 8 bases and J by 3 bases, leaving 16 bases between them. Per the germline V gene, CDR1 is SNHLY and CDR2 is FYNNEI. Here the CDR3 reads CASPPTGKDYGYTF. Written as DNA, the CDR3 is TGTGCCAGCCCCCCTACAGGGAAGGACTATGGCTACACCTTC.

The CDR3: CASSDGIPTEAFF. DNA of the CDR3: TGTGCCAGCAGTGACGGGATACCCACTGAAGCTTTCTTT. The chain combines TRBV2 with TRBJ1-1; D remains ambiguous. CDR1 and CDR2 (germline): SNHLY, FYNNEI. CDR3 length: 13 amino acids. V was pared by 3 bases and J by 4 bases, with 9 bases between.

This clonotype was seen a handful of times. The chain uses TRBV12-3 or TRBV12-4 and TRBJ1-2, with a possible D match to TRBD1 (6 bases). CDR3 length: 14 amino acids. Trimming removed 5 bases from V and 2 bases from J, with 12 bases in between. The CDR3 nucleotides are TGTGCCAGCAGTCCCTCCACAGGGAACTATGGCTACACCTTC. Protein: CASSPSTGNYGYTF.

The V and J genes are TRBV20-1 and TRBJ1-1, with 8 positions matching TRBD1. There are 17 residues in the CDR3. Trimming took 0 bases from V and 1 from J; bases not matched to a gene: 10. Germline assignment: CDR1 DFQATT and CDR2 SNEGSKA (reference sequence). The chain's CDR3 is CSARDRGQGARNTEAFF. CDR3 coding DNA: TGCAGTGCTAGAGATCGCGGGCAGGGGGCGAGGAACACTGAAGCTTTCTTT.

This clonotype was counted a few times. The V call is TRBV4-1, the J call TRBJ1-2; no clear D gene. This CDR3 has 16 amino acids. V shed 0 bases and J shed 8 bases, with 19 bases lying between them. Germline loops: CDR1 MGHRA, CDR2 YSYEKL. CDR3 nucleotides: TGCGCCAGCAGCCAAGAGGGTTCCGGACTCCTTCGGGGCTACACCTTC. Amino acids: CASSQEGSGLLRGYTF.

This clonotype was seen just once. The chain uses TRBV4-3 and TRBJ2-7; D uncertain. Germline CDR1 and CDR2: LGHNA and YSLEER. This CDR3 is 14 amino acids long. The V end was cut by 0 bases, the J end by 1 base, with 7 bases between. This chain's CDR3 is CASSQDLQSYEQYF. CDR3 sequence (DNA): TGCGCCAGCAGCCAAGATCTTCAGTCCTACGAGCAGTACTTC.

The CDR3 reads CASSSDGNTEAFF. The DNA for the CDR3 is TGTGCCAGCAGCTCAGACGGGAACACTGAAGCTTTCTTT. The chain links TRBV5-5 to TRBJ1-1; D is unresolved. This CDR3 contains 13 residues. Germline values: CDR1 SGHKS, CDR2 YYEKEE (reference sequence). The germline V and J ends were trimmed by 3 bases and 1 base, with 7 bases remaining between them.

The rearrangement links TRBV7-9 to TRBJ2-1, with D unclear. The germline CDR1 and CDR2 sequences are SEHNR and FQNEAQ (reference sequence). The V and J ends lost 5 bases and 12 bases respectively, with 17 bases between them. This CDR3 comprises 13 residues. The CDR3 spells CASSPTGWLGQFF. CDR3 in DNA: TGTGCCAGCAGCCCGACGGGTTGGTTGGGGCAGTTCTTC.

This chain joins TRBV6-5 and TRBJ1-2; possible D gene TRBD1, 5 bases. Looked up from germline, CDR1 is MNHEY and CDR2 is SVGAGI. The CDR3 sequence is 15 residues long. V gave up 5 bases and J gave up 3 bases, with 16 bases separating them. The CDR3 region has the DNA TGTGCCAGCAGTCTGTACCGGGGGGAGTACTATGGCTACACCTTC. Encoded protein: CASSLYRGEYYGYTF.

The J gene is TRBJ2-3, the V gene TRBV28; either TRBD1 or TRBD2 may fit D (5 bases each). Germline V gives CDR1 MDHEN, CDR2 SYDVKM. The CDR3 extends over 15 amino acids. V was shortened by 6 bases and J by 5 bases, with 18 bases between the two germline ends. The CDR3 is CASSGTDRMGDTQYF. CDR3 bases: TGTGCCAGCAGCGGGACGGACCGAATGGGAGATACGCAGTATTTT.

The chain links TRBV4-2 to TRBJ2-7; D remains unclear. The germline V and J ends were trimmed by 0 bases and 4 bases, with 13 bases remaining between them. CDR1 LGHNA and CDR2 YNFKEQ come from the germline V gene. The CDR3 spans 15 residues. The CDR3 reads CASSQDAHDGYEQYF. CDR3 bases: TGTGCCAGCAGCCAAGACGCGCACGACGGGTACGAGCAGTACTTC.

This clonotype was observed a handful of times. The chain employs TRBV4-3 and TRBJ2-4, with TRBD1 identical over 12 bases. CDR3 length equals 18 residues. The trim removed 3 bases at V and 1 base at J, leaving 7 bases unmatched. Germline CDR1 reads LGHNA; CDR2 reads YSLEER. This CDR3 is CASSQGQGARHAKNIQYF. In nucleotides, the CDR3 is TGCGCCAGCAGCCAGGGACAGGGGGCCCGACATGCCAAAAACATTCAGTACTTC.

The chain uses TRBV6-6 and TRBJ1-2; a possible D gene is TRBD1 (5 bases). This CDR3 comprises 17 residues. CDR1 is MNHNY, CDR2 SVGAGI, per germline (reference sequence). The ends were cut back, 0 bases at V and 3 bases at J, with 17 bases in the middle. Here the CDR3 DNA reads TGTGCCAGCAGTTACTCGAGCGGAGGGGTAGGCGACTATGGCTACACCTTC. It is translated as CASSYSSGGVGDYGYTF.

J is TRBJ1-2 and V is TRBV6-6; the D is unclear. V lost 2 bases and J lost 5, with 6 bases in between. The CDR3 totals 12 residues. Germline assignment: CDR1 MNHNY and CDR2 SVGAGI (reference sequence). This chain's CDR3 is CASSYRMYGYTF. The CDR3 bases are TGTGCCAGCAGTTACCGAATGTATGGCTACACCTTC.

This sequence joins TRBV7-2 and TRBJ2-5; D is ambiguous. There are 14 residues in the CDR3. CDR1 is SGHTA, CDR2 FQGNSA, per germline. V lost 4 bases and J 5 bases, leaving 14 bases between the germline ends. CDR3 sequence reads: CASSSRPVRETQYF. As DNA, the CDR3 is TGTGCCAGCAGCTCTCGACCGGTCCGGGAGACCCAGTACTTC. Variable domain in full (rest from reference TRBV7-2 and TRBJ2-5): GAGVSQSPSNKVTEKGKDVELRCDPISGHTALYWYRQSLGQGLEFLIYFQGNSAPDKSGLPSDRFSAERTGGSVSTLTIQRTQQEDSAVYLCASSSRPVRETQYFGPGTRLLVL.